The 11 T cell receptor beta chains below all came from one sample that was sequenced in a study of OX40 agonist ivuxolimab in advanced cancers. The table came from immunoSEQ multiplex PCR; TCRdb's copy has only in-frame clones and leaves some out. The data hold about 71,000 clones, with about 81% observed a single time. The sample in question was CD4+ or CD8+ T cells sorted from blood, obtained in a trial of the OX40 agonist ivuxolimab. These receptor sequences come from an adult with an advanced solid tumor such as melanoma, head and neck, liver or kidney cancer.

The rearrangement joins TRBV19 to TRBJ1-1; maybe TRBD1 (6 bases). The V end was cut by 3 bases, the J end by 3 bases, with 11 bases between. Germline CDR1 is LNHDA and CDR2 is SQIVND (reference sequence). The length of the CDR3 is 14 residues. CDR3 region: CASSIVGADTEAFF. The CDR3 nucleotides read TGTGCCAGTAGTATCGTGGGGGCGGACACTGAAGCTTTCTTT.

J is TRBJ1-1 and V is TRBV11-3; D is undetermined. Germline assignment: CDR1 SGHNT and CDR2 YENEEA. V was pared by 4 bases and J by 4 bases, with 13 bases between. The CDR3 has 14 amino acids. CDR3 in amino acids: CASSSFRGGTEAFF. As DNA, the CDR3 is TGTGCCAGCAGCTCGTTTCGGGGTGGCACTGAAGCTTTCTTT.

The J gene is TRBJ1-5, the V gene TRBV29-1, with D possibly being TRBD1 (5 bases). V lost 6 bases and J lost 6, with 15 bases in between. CDR1 and CDR2 (germline): SQVTM, ANQGSEA. The CDR3 extends over 13 amino acids. CDR3 sequence: CSVLGAAGQPQHF. The CDR3 DNA reads as TGCAGCGTCTTAGGGGCCGCGGGTCAGCCCCAGCATTTT.

By its share, this clone is large. The gene calls are TRBV28 and TRBJ1-2; 9 nucleotides line up with TRBD1. This CDR3 contains 14 residues. V trimming: 5 bases; J trimming: 6 bases; junction bases outside the gene matches: 7. The germline CDR1 and CDR2 sequences are MDHEN and SYDVKM. The CDR3 protein is CASSRGQGRDGYTF. In nucleotides, the CDR3 is TGTGCCAGCAGTCGGGGACAGGGTAGAGATGGCTACACCTTC.

This sequence joins TRBV19 and TRBJ2-5, with TRBD2 matching over 12 bases. The V segment lost 6 bases and the J segment 7 bases; nucleotides outside the gene matches: 9. This CDR3 spans 15 amino acids. Germline CDR1 reads LNHDA; CDR2 reads SQIVND (reference sequence). CDR3 region: CASRQTSGRTGTQYF. CDR3 sequence (DNA): TGTGCCAGTAGACAAACTAGCGGGAGGACGGGGACCCAGTACTTC.

The chain recombines TRBV5-5 with TRBJ1-2; a possible D gene is TRBD1 (6 bases). CDR1 SGHKS and CDR2 YYEKEE come from the germline V gene (reference sequence). This CDR3 has 14 residues. V was clipped by 0 bases and J by 6 bases, with 12 bases between them. As DNA, the CDR3 is TGTGCCAGCAGCTTGGGCGCAGGGGTTGATGGCTACACCTTC. Protein sequence: CASSLGAGVDGYTF.

Turning to this clone: At one end the junction does not follow the germline gene, possibly because of a read error. The chain joins TRBV7-9 to TRBJ2-7; D may be TRBD2 (5 bases). Germline CDR1 is SEHNR and CDR2 is FQNEAQ (reference sequence). CDR3 length: 13 residues. CDR3 coding DNA: TGTGCCAGCAGCTTAGGAGGAGGAGGCTCTCACCACTTC. This gives the protein CASSLGGGGSHHF.

The chain uses TRBV28 and TRBJ1-2; no reliable D call. Germline CDR1 MDHEN, CDR2 SYDVKM. The CDR3 sequence is 13 residues long. V was trimmed by 3 bases and J by 4 bases, leaving 9 bases between them. CDR3: CASSLPNFYGYTF. The DNA for the CDR3 is TGTGCCAGCAGTTTGCCGAACTTCTATGGCTACACCTTC.

This rearrangement joins TRBV7-3 to TRBJ2-1, with 10 bases identical to TRBD1. Germline trimming cut 2 bases from V and 7 bases from J; bases unmatched to any gene: 11. CDR3 length: 17 residues. Germline values: CDR1 SGHTA, CDR2 FQGTGA. CDR3 in amino acids: CASSLAQGTGAWNEQFF. The CDR3 DNA reads as TGTGCCAGCAGCTTAGCGCAGGGGACAGGGGCCTGGAATGAGCAGTTCTTC.

The rearrangement links TRBV9 to TRBJ2-1, with 11 positions matching TRBD2. CDR1 is SGDLS and CDR2 is YYNGEE in the germline V gene. The CDR3 contains 17 residues. The V gene end was trimmed by 2 bases and the J gene end by 3 bases; junction bases not matched to a gene: 7. The CDR3 here is CASSVDPTSGGYNEQFF. DNA for the CDR3: TGTGCCAGCAGCGTCGATCCCACTAGCGGGGGCTACAATGAGCAGTTCTTC.

CDR3: CASSLGRDGTGELFF. Written as DNA, the CDR3 is TGTGCCAGCAGCTTAGGCAGGGACGGCACCGGGGAGCTGTTTTTT. V usage is TRBV7-3 and J usage is TRBJ2-2; D possibly uses TRBD1 or TRBD2 (5 bases each). The V end was cut by 2 bases, the J end by 4 bases, with 11 bases between. Germline V gene lookup returns CDR1 SGHTA and CDR2 FQGTGA. The CDR3 totals 15 residues. The entire variable domain, with the rest obtained from reference TRBV7-3 and TRBJ2-2, is as follows: GAGVSQTPSNKVTEKGKYVELRCDPISGHTALYWYRQSLGQGPEFLIYFQGTGAADDSGLPNDRFFAVRPEGSVSTLKIQRTERGDSAVYLCASSLGRDGTGELFFGEGSRLTVL.